Below, 24 T cell receptor beta chains from the same sample are listed, as sequenced in a study of blood T cell repertoires in COVID-19. Clones were sequenced by immunoSEQ multiplex PCR, and TCRdb holds only the in-frame ones, with some missing. Of approximately 200,000 clones listed, about 86% are singletons. The sample taken for sequencing was PBMCs or T cells enriched from blood (not recorded which). Receptor source: a woman aged 40-49 years with acute COVID-19.

The chain carries TRBV5-6 and TRBJ2-1; TRBD2 might be the D (5 bases). Per the germline V gene, CDR1 is SGHDT and CDR2 is YYEEEE. Trimming pared 0 bases from V and 7 bases from J, leaving 8 bases between. The CDR3 is made up of 13 amino acids. The CDR3 DNA is TGTGCCAGCAGCTTGGTACGGAGGAATGAGCAGTTCTTC. Protein: CASSLVRRNEQFF.

The chain recombines TRBV7-7 with TRBJ2-5; D is possibly TRBD1 (5 bases). The CDR3 has 13 residues. CDR1 SSHAT and CDR2 FNYEAQ come from the germline V gene (reference sequence). V was trimmed by 3 bases and J by 1 base, leaving 6 bases between them. The CDR3 loop is CASSLTVQETQYF. DNA of the CDR3: TGTGCCAGCAGCTTGACAGTCCAAGAGACCCAGTACTTC.

This clone came up a few times. The rearrangement joins TRBV14 to TRBJ2-7, with unresolved D. This CDR3 spans 15 amino acids. Trimming left V 0 bases short and J 0 bases short, with 9 bases between. Germline V gives CDR1 SGHDN, CDR2 FVKESK. For the CDR3, the DNA is TGTGCCAGCAGCCAAGAAACAAGGAGCTCCTACGAGCAGTACTTC. Translated, it gives CASSQETRSSYEQYF.

This clone was seen only once. The same CDR3 is also encoded by other DNA sequences in this sample. The rearrangement links TRBV5-1 to TRBJ2-3; D is undetermined. CDR1 is SGHRS, CDR2 YFSETQ, per germline. CDR3 length: 14 amino acids. V lost 0 bases to trimming and J lost 2 bases, with 7 bases between them. In DNA form, the CDR3 reads TGCGCCAGCAGCTTGGGGGCCCCCACAGATACGCAGTATTTT. As protein: CASSLGAPTDTQYF.

The chain carries TRBV14 and TRBJ1-4; no reliable D call. In germline, CDR1 is SGHDN, CDR2 FVKESK. Trimming removed 6 bases from V and 3 bases from J, with 11 bases in between. This CDR3 has 14 residues. CDR3 in amino acids: CASRAYGANEKLFF. In DNA, the CDR3 is TGTGCCAGCAGAGCGTACGGGGCTAATGAAAAACTGTTTTTT.

The chain carries TRBV3-1 (or the pseudogene TRBV3-2) and TRBJ2-7; 8 nucleotides line up with TRBD2. The CDR3 loop spans 13 amino acids. Germline V gives CDR1 LGHDT, CDR2 YNNKEL (reference sequence). Trimming cost V 5 bases and J 4 bases; bases outside gene matches: 4. The CDR3 nucleotides read TGTGCCAGCAGCTACGGGACTAGTTACGAGCAGTACTTC. The encoded protein is CASSYGTSYEQYF.

This chain joins TRBV19 and TRBJ2-6, with a tentative D call TRBD2 (5 bases). Germline V gene data show CDR1 as LNHDA and CDR2 as SQIVND (reference sequence). V gave up 3 bases and J gave up 0 bases, with 21 bases separating them. This CDR3 contains 20 residues. The CDR3 bases are TGTGCCAGTAGTATGGGGAGACTTCAATTGTTTTCCTCTGGGGCCAACGTCCTGACTTTC. Protein: CASSMGRLQLFSSGANVLTF.

The V gene is TRBV15, the J gene TRBJ2-3; 11 bases map to TRBD2. V lost 1 base, J lost 0 bases, and 6 bases stayed unmatched. The CDR3 is 18 amino acids. Germline CDR1 LNHNV, CDR2 YYDKDF (reference sequence). Here the CDR3 reads CATSRGIAGGPSTDTQYF. CDR3 DNA: TGTGCCACCAGCAGAGGTATAGCGGGGGGGCCTAGCACAGATACGCAGTATTTT.

This clone came up once. This chain joins TRBV30 and TRBJ1-6, with a weak D call TRBD1 (6 bases). CDR1 and CDR2 (germline): GTSNPN, SVGIG (reference sequence). The CDR3 loop spans 13 amino acids. V gave up 7 bases and J gave up 11 bases, with 18 bases separating them. The CDR3 here is CASLQGPGAPLHF. The CDR3 DNA reads TGTGCCTCATTACAGGGCCCTGGGGCACCCCTCCACTTT.

V usage is TRBV9 and J usage is TRBJ2-4; possible D gene TRBD2, 5 bases. Trimming cost V 5 bases and J 0 bases, with 9 bases left between them. CDR3 length: 14 amino acids. CDR1 and CDR2 (germline): SGDLS, YYNGEE. The CDR3 spells CASSPGVAKNIQYF. The CDR3 DNA is TGTGCCAGCAGTCCCGGGGTAGCCAAAAACATTCAGTACTTC.

The CDR3 DNA sequence: TGTGCCAGCAGTTCGACAGGGACCCACTATGGCTACACCTTC. Translating gives CASSSTGTHYGYTF. The chain uses TRBV28 and TRBJ1-2; 7 bases align to TRBD1. Per germline, CDR1 MDHEN and CDR2 SYDVKM. The ends lost 4 bases at V and 3 bases at J; junction bases unmatched: 5. The CDR3 has 14 residues.

This chain uses TRBV5-4 with TRBJ1-1, with D maybe TRBD1 (5 bases). The CDR3 loop spans 13 amino acids. V was cut by 1 base and J by 4 bases, with 8 bases left in between. Germline V lookup: CDR1 SGHNT, CDR2 YYREEE (reference sequence). The CDR3 DNA sequence: TGTGCCAGCAGCTTGTGGGGGGGCACTGAAGCTTTCTTT. Protein product: CASSLWGGTEAFF.

This chain connects TRBV5-5 to TRBJ1-1; 9 nucleotides align to TRBD1. The CDR3 contains 15 residues. Looked up from germline, CDR1 is SGHKS and CDR2 is YYEKEE (reference sequence). Germline trimming cut 4 bases from V and 0 bases from J; bases unmatched to any gene: 4. As DNA, the CDR3 is TGTGCCAGCAGCGCGACAGGGGGAATGAACACTGAAGCTTTCTTT. It translates to CASSATGGMNTEAFF.

This clone occurred a few times. The gene calls are TRBV30 and TRBJ1-3; 12 bases line up with TRBD1. J gave up 8 bases and V 4 bases, and 9 bases lay outside the gene matches. Germline V gene lookup returns CDR1 GTSNPN and CDR2 SVGIG (reference sequence). The CDR3 extends over 15 amino acids. The CDR3 nucleotides are TGTGCCTGGATGAGCCCGGGACAGGGGGCCGACACCATATATTTT. Its translation: CAWMSPGQGADTIYF.

This rearrangement joins TRBV11-1 to TRBJ2-1; 8 positions match TRBD1. CDR1 and CDR2 from the germline V gene are SGHAT and FQDESV (reference sequence). CDR3 length: 16 amino acids. V trimming: 2 bases; J trimming: 7 bases; junction bases outside the gene matches: 10. The CDR3 region is CASSLIGTGGGNEQFF. CDR3 DNA sequence: TGTGCCAGCAGCTTAATTGGAACAGGGGGAGGTAATGAGCAGTTCTTC.

This chain joins TRBV10-1 and TRBJ1-2; D is possibly TRBD1 (5 bases). The CDR3 runs 16 residues. Germline CDR1 is WNHNN and CDR2 is SYGVQD (reference sequence). Between the trimmed V and J ends, which lost 3 bases and 1 base, there was a span of 15 bases. This CDR3 reads CASSEVRAPLNYGYTF. CDR3 bases: TGCGCCAGCAGTGAAGTCAGGGCGCCGCTTAACTATGGCTACACCTTC.

The count of this clone is one. The genes are TRBV21-1 and TRBJ2-7; the table's D call of TRBD2 was not tested on the DNA. TRBV21-1 is a pseudogene locus. There are 17 residues in the CDR3. CDR3 region: CASSKGGTSGRTYEQYF. The CDR3 DNA is TGTGCCAGCAGCAAAGGGGGAACTAGCGGGAGAACCTACGAGCAGTACTTC.

The V gene is TRBV20-1, the J gene TRBJ2-3, with TRBD2 identical over 7 bases. The germline gives CDR1 DFQATT, CDR2 SNEGSKA (reference sequence). The CDR3 totals 14 residues. Unmatched junction bases numbered 5, after V lost 3 bases and J lost 2 bases. The CDR3 sequence: CSASPGGFTDTQYF. The CDR3 region has the DNA TGCAGTGCTAGTCCGGGGGGATTCACAGATACGCAGTATTTT.

The rearrangement links TRBV19 to TRBJ2-2; tentative D call: TRBD1 (6 bases). The CDR3 loop spans 17 amino acids. Germline V gene lookup returns CDR1 LNHDA and CDR2 SQIVND (reference sequence). V lost 7 bases and J lost 8, with 26 bases in between. The DNA of the CDR3 is TGTGCCAGTAATGGGGAAACGGGACACGGGATTATTGGGGAGCTGTTTTTT. Translated: CASNGETGHGIIGELFF.

This chain connects TRBV3-1 (or the pseudogene TRBV3-2) to TRBJ1-3; D ambiguous. Trimming removed 0 bases from V and 0 bases from J, with 6 bases in between. CDR1 and CDR2 from the germline V gene are LGHDT and YNNKEL (reference sequence). The CDR3 spans 15 residues. CDR3 in amino acids: CASSQDRISGNTIYF. The CDR3 region has the DNA TGTGCCAGCAGCCAAGACAGGATCTCTGGAAACACCATATATTTT.

V is TRBV3-1 (or the pseudogene TRBV3-2) and J is TRBJ2-7; 8 bases map to TRBD2. This CDR3 spans 15 amino acids. Unmatched junction bases numbered 8, after V lost 4 bases and J lost 3 bases. Germline assignment: CDR1 LGHDT and CDR2 YNNKEL (reference sequence). CDR3 sequence (DNA): TGTGCCAGCAGCCCTAATAGCGGGAAAGTCTACGAGCAGTACTTC. Protein: CASSPNSGKVYEQYF.

This sequence joins TRBV27 and TRBJ2-7; maybe TRBD2 (6 bases). CDR3 length: 14 residues. Germline V gene data show CDR1 as MNHEY and CDR2 as SMNVEV (reference sequence). Between the trimmed V and J ends, which lost 5 bases and 3 bases, there was a span of 14 bases. The CDR3 bases are TGTGCCAGCAGTGACCGGGTCGGGAGCTACGAGCAGTACTTC. It yields the protein CASSDRVGSYEQYF.

The gene calls are TRBV19 and TRBJ2-1; 8 positions match TRBD1. Germline V gene lookup returns CDR1 LNHDA and CDR2 SQIVND (reference sequence). CDR3 length equals 14 residues. V shed 6 bases, J shed 2 bases, and the junction held 3 bases outside the gene matches. The CDR3 reads CASRGQEPYNEQFF. CDR3 coding DNA: TGTGCCAGTAGGGGACAGGAACCCTACAATGAGCAGTTCTTC.

This clone has more than one count but fewer than ten. CDR3 protein: CASSYRTPQGEAFF. For the CDR3, the DNA is TGTGCCAGCAGTTACAGAACCCCCCAGGGGGAAGCTTTCTTT. The genes are TRBV6-5 and TRBJ1-1; maybe TRBD1 (6 bases). This CDR3 spans 14 amino acids. Trimming left V 2 bases short and J 8 bases short, with 15 bases between. CDR1 MNHEY and CDR2 SVGAGI come from the germline V gene.